This T cell receptor beta chain is drawn from a study of neoadjuvant anti-PD-1 for oral cavity cancer. Across the whole study: Non-progressing patients received a fourth nivolumab dose near day 43, then surgery on days 50-56. Overall study results and limits: Only three patients per response group were TCR-analyzed; validation needed.

Six replicates per PBMC sample, mostly from about 500 ng of genomic DNA. Only in-frame clones appear in the TCRdb table, and some are missing; sequencing was by immunoSEQ multiplex PCR. The sample has about 68,000 clones; about 85% are singletons. As concerns this clone: Its specificity is not known.

Time point of the sample: after neoadjuvant nivolumab, at surgical resection. PBMCs were not maintained or expanded in culture before analysis. The germline V gene encodes CDR1 ENHRY and CDR2 SYGVKD. J was trimmed by 1 base and V by 10 bases; bases with no gene match: 4. This CDR3 is 14 amino acids long. The starting material was PBMCs, obtained after nivolumab (anti-PD-1) treatment. This chain joins TRBV10-3 and TRBJ1-5, with TRBD1 matching 10 bases. This receptor was obtained from a person aged 35 to 85 with oral cavity squamous cell carcinoma. The CDR3 DNA sequence: TGTGCCACCGACAGGGGGCAGAGCAATCAGCCCCAGCATTTT. Its translation: CATDRGQSNQPQHF.